This T cell receptor beta chain comes out of a study of T cell responses to AZD1222 COVID-19 vaccine. Findings and limits, study-wide: Spike-specific TCR breadth and depth grew following two AZD1222 doses. Vaccine-associated CD4 TCRs spanned spike, dominant at 160-218 and 743-854. Repertoires were collected only later (after the peak T cell response had occurred).

Concerning this clone itself: Its antigen is still unknown.

Germline V gene lookup returns CDR1 MGHRA and CDR2 YSYEKL. The CDR3 sequence is 15 residues long. The germline V and J ends were trimmed by 0 bases and 4 bases, with 9 bases remaining between them. Data came from immunoSEQ multiplex PCR; TCRdb stores just in-frame clones and leaves some out. The repertoire has roughly 120,000 clones, 70% to 90% of them found once; the top ten carry about 2.4%. This receptor was obtained from an adult in good health. The sample was peripheral blood, taken on day 0 of AZD1222 vaccination. The rearrangement links TRBV4-1 to TRBJ2-2; unclear D gene. CDR3 residues: CASSQDQLSTGELFF. The CDR3 nucleotides read TGCGCCAGCAGCCAAGACCAATTGAGCACCGGGGAGCTGTTTTTT.